The rows below give T cell receptor beta chains drawn from one sample of a study of blood T cell repertoires in COVID-19. TCRdb's table, derived via immunoSEQ multiplex PCR, lists solely in-frame clones and lacks some. The table has roughly 54,000 clones, over 80% seen once; the top ten hold 7.3%. Sequenced: peripheral blood. The source is a woman in her fifties or sixties with active or convalescent COVID-19. CDR3s include the opening cysteine and the closing phenylalanine or tryptophan. A D gene is named only where the DNA matches it firmly. Clone size is stated in some rows and not others, as once, few, many or a class when expanded.

CDR3 DNA: TGTGCCAGCAGTCGGGGTAATTCACCCCTCCACTTT
CDR3 protein: CASSRGNSPLHF
V gene: TRBV9
J gene: TRBJ1-6
clone size: few
D gene: -

CDR3 DNA: TGTGCCAGCAGCTTAGCTGGGGACGGGGGGGGAAAACTGTTTTTT
CDR3 protein: CASSLAGDGGGKLFF
V gene: TRBV7-6
J gene: TRBJ1-4
clone size: -
D gene: -

CDR3 DNA: TGTGCCAGTAGTATTACGGACAGGGGCTACGAGCAGTACTTC
CDR3 protein: CASSITDRGYEQYF
V gene: TRBV19
J gene: TRBJ2-7
clone size: -
D gene: TRBD1

CDR3 DNA: TGTGCCAGCAGCTTGGGGGAGGTGCAGTACTTC
CDR3 protein: CASSLGEVQYF
V gene: TRBV7-9
J gene: TRBJ2-7
clone size: -
D gene: -

CDR3 DNA: TGCGCCAGCAGCTTCGCGGGGCTAGCGGGCACAGATACGCAGTATTTT
CDR3 protein: CASSFAGLAGTDTQYF
V gene: TRBV5-1
J gene: TRBJ2-3
clone size: -
D gene: TRBD2

CDR3 DNA: TGTGCCAGCCAAACAGGGGAGAAGGGGTTCTTC
CDR3 protein: CASQTGEKGFF
V gene: TRBV6-5
J gene: TRBJ2-1
clone size: -
D gene: TRBD1

CDR3 DNA: TGTGCCTGGAGGGGCACTTACACCGGGGAGCTGTTTTTT
CDR3 protein: CAWRGTYTGELFF
V gene: TRBV30
J gene: TRBJ2-2
clone size: once
D gene: -

CDR3 DNA: TGTGCCAGCAGACGATCCGGGACTAGCGGGGGTCGAAGCTCCTACGAGCAGTACTTC
CDR3 protein: CASRRSGTSGGRSSYEQYF
V gene: TRBV6-6
J gene: TRBJ2-7
clone size: -
D gene: TRBD2

CDR3 DNA: TGCGCCAGCAGCCAAGATGCGGGAGCGGGAGGGTCGAACATTCAGTACTTC
CDR3 protein: CASSQDAGAGGSNIQYF
V gene: TRBV4-3
J gene: TRBJ2-4
clone size: -
D gene: TRBD2

CDR3 DNA: TGCGCCAGCAGCCAGGGGGCGGGAAACACCATATATTTT
CDR3 protein: CASSQGAGNTIYF
V gene: TRBV5-1
J gene: TRBJ1-3
clone size: -
D gene: TRBD1

CDR3 DNA: TGTGCCAGCACCCCCGGACAGGGAAAAGAGACCCAGTACTTC
CDR3 protein: CASTPGQGKETQYF
V gene: TRBV6-5
J gene: TRBJ2-5
clone size: once
D gene: TRBD1

CDR3 DNA: TGTGCCAGCAGCCAAGGGGCAGGGGGTAGTCCCTCCTACGAGCAGTACTTC
CDR3 protein: CASSQGAGGSPSYEQYF
V gene: TRBV3-1/TRBV3-2
J gene: TRBJ2-7
clone size: -
D gene: TRBD1

CDR3 DNA: TGTGCCAGCAGCCAAGCCCAGGGGGCCGTGTCACCCCTCCACTTT
CDR3 protein: CASSQAQGAVSPLHF
V gene: TRBV14
J gene: TRBJ1-6
clone size: -
D gene: TRBD1

CDR3 DNA: TGTGCCAGCAGTCCTCGACTAGCGGGGGGTCAAGAGACCCAGTACTTC
CDR3 protein: CASSPRLAGGQETQYF
V gene: TRBV2
J gene: TRBJ2-5
clone size: -
D gene: TRBD2

CDR3 DNA: TGTGCCAGCAGCCAGACAAGCAGGGAGGACTATGGCTACACCTTC
CDR3 protein: CASSQTSREDYGYTF
V gene: TRBV3-1/TRBV3-2
J gene: TRBJ1-2
clone size: -
D gene: -

CDR3 DNA: TGTGCCAGCAGCCAAGCCCCGGGACTAGCGGGGGGCTCTACCCTCACAGATACGCAGTATTTT
CDR3 protein: CASSQAPGLAGGSTLTDTQYF
V gene: TRBV3-1/TRBV3-2
J gene: TRBJ2-3
clone size: -
D gene: TRBD2

CDR3 DNA: TGCGCCAGCAGCCAGAAAGGCCCAGGCGAGGGGTACTTC
CDR3 protein: CASSQKGPGEGYF
V gene: TRBV5-1
J gene: TRBJ2-7
clone size: -
D gene: -

CDR3 DNA: TGTGCCAGCAGTAACAGGGGGCCCCAAGAGACCCAGTACTTC
CDR3 protein: CASSNRGPQETQYF
V gene: TRBV28
J gene: TRBJ2-5
clone size: -
D gene: TRBD1

CDR3 DNA: TGTGCCAGCAGTTTTAGCGGGTCCCCCTACAATGAGCAGTTCTTC
CDR3 protein: CASSFSGSPYNEQFF
V gene: TRBV27
J gene: TRBJ2-1
clone size: once
D gene: TRBD2

CDR3 DNA: TGTGCCAGCAGCACTAGCGGGGGTACAGATACGCAGTATTTT
CDR3 protein: CASSTSGGTDTQYF
V gene: TRBV7-2
J gene: TRBJ2-3
clone size: -
D gene: TRBD2

CDR3 DNA: TGCGCCAGCAGCTTCACAGGGCTCTCGGGTGGAAACACCATATATTTT
CDR3 protein: CASSFTGLSGGNTIYF
V gene: TRBV5-1
J gene: TRBJ1-3
clone size: -
D gene: -

CDR3 DNA: TGCGCCAGCAGCTTGATGAGAAGGACCCAGTACTTC
CDR3 protein: CASSLMRRTQYF
V gene: TRBV5-1
J gene: TRBJ2-5
clone size: -
D gene: -

CDR3 DNA: TGTGCCAGCAGCGTAGAAGGGAGCGGGGGTTACGAGCAGTACTTC
CDR3 protein: CASSVEGSGGYEQYF
V gene: TRBV9
J gene: TRBJ2-7
clone size: -
D gene: TRBD2

CDR3 DNA: TGTGCCAGCAGCCCTGACAGGGGTACTGAAGCTTTCTTT
CDR3 protein: CASSPDRGTEAFF
V gene: TRBV11-3
J gene: TRBJ1-1
clone size: -
D gene: TRBD1

CDR3 DNA: TGTGCCAGCAGCGTAGGGGCTAGCGGGATAGGGGAGCAGTACTTC
CDR3 protein: CASSVGASGIGEQYF
V gene: TRBV9
J gene: TRBJ2-7
clone size: -
D gene: TRBD2

CDR3 DNA: TGTGCCAGCAGCTTAGGACAGCCTAATTATGGCTACACCTTC
CDR3 protein: CASSLGQPNYGYTF
V gene: TRBV7-9
J gene: TRBJ1-2
clone size: -
D gene: -

CDR3 DNA: TGCGCCAGCAGCTTTACCCCGGACTTCGCGGAGACCCAGTACTTC
CDR3 protein: CASSFTPDFAETQYF
V gene: TRBV5-1
J gene: TRBJ2-5
clone size: -
D gene: -

CDR3 DNA: TGTGCCTGGGATATACTCAATTCACCCCTCCACTTT
CDR3 protein: CAWDILNSPLHF
V gene: TRBV30
J gene: TRBJ1-6
clone size: -
D gene: -

CDR3 DNA: TGTGCCAGCAGTGTCCTCAGGGTGGCTAATGAAAAACTGTTTTTT
CDR3 protein: CASSVLRVANEKLFF
V gene: TRBV2
J gene: TRBJ1-4
clone size: -
D gene: -

CDR3 DNA: TGCGCCAGCAGCATGGGACAGGGCTATAATTCACCCCTCCACTTT
CDR3 protein: CASSMGQGYNSPLHF
V gene: TRBV5-1
J gene: TRBJ1-6
clone size: -
D gene: TRBD1

CDR3 DNA: TGTGCCAGCAGCGTAGGAATTTTCGGGGAGAACACTGAAGCTTTCTTT
CDR3 protein: CASSVGIFGENTEAFF
V gene: TRBV9
J gene: TRBJ1-1
clone size: few
D gene: -

CDR3 DNA: TGCAGTGCTAGTTCAGGCCCTAATGAAAAACTGTTTTTT
CDR3 protein: CSASSGPNEKLFF
V gene: TRBV20-1
J gene: TRBJ1-4
clone size: -
D gene: -

CDR3 DNA: TGCGCCAGCAGTTCTAATCGAGAGACCCAGTACTTC
CDR3 protein: CASSSNRETQYF
V gene: TRBV5-1
J gene: TRBJ2-5
clone size: -
D gene: -

CDR3 DNA: TGCAGCGTCTTGGGCGGGTACACAGATACGCAGTATTTT
CDR3 protein: CSVLGGYTDTQYF
V gene: TRBV29-1
J gene: TRBJ2-3
clone size: -
D gene: -

CDR3 DNA: TGTGCCAGCAGCTCGTGGGGCGCTGGCAATCAGCCCCAGCATTTT
CDR3 protein: CASSSWGAGNQPQHF
V gene: TRBV7-9
J gene: TRBJ1-5
clone size: -
D gene: -

CDR3 DNA: TGTGCCAGCAGTTTGGGGACTACGGGCACAGATACGCAGTATTTT
CDR3 protein: CASSLGTTGTDTQYF
V gene: TRBV6-5
J gene: TRBJ2-3
clone size: -
D gene: TRBD2

CDR3 DNA: TGTGCCAGCAGCCCCAGACAGGGACCCGGAAACACCATATATTTT
CDR3 protein: CASSPRQGPGNTIYF
V gene: TRBV5-4
J gene: TRBJ1-3
clone size: -
D gene: TRBD1

CDR3 DNA: TGTGCCAGCAGCCAACAGGGGGCGAAGCAGCCCCAGCATTTT
CDR3 protein: CASSQQGAKQPQHF
V gene: TRBV5-5
J gene: TRBJ1-5
clone size: -
D gene: TRBD1

CDR3 DNA: TGTGCCAGCAGTTTCGGGCTAGCGGGATCCCAAGAGACCCAGTACTTC
CDR3 protein: CASSFGLAGSQETQYF
V gene: TRBV28
J gene: TRBJ2-5
clone size: -
D gene: TRBD2

CDR3 DNA: TGTGCCAGCAGCCGACAGGGGGCTGGAGTTCAGCCCCAGCATTTT
CDR3 protein: CASSRQGAGVQPQHF
V gene: TRBV3-1/TRBV3-2
J gene: TRBJ1-5
clone size: -
D gene: TRBD1

CDR3 DNA: TGTGCCTGGAGTGTAATAGCGGTGGGGGAGACCCAGTACTTC
CDR3 protein: CAWSVIAVGETQYF
V gene: TRBV30
J gene: TRBJ2-5
clone size: -
D gene: -

CDR3 DNA: TGTGCCAGTAGTATTCGGCCCTCAGGGGGCTCCTACAATGAGCAGTTCTTC
CDR3 protein: CASSIRPSGGSYNEQFF
V gene: TRBV19
J gene: TRBJ2-1
clone size: -
D gene: TRBD1

CDR3 DNA: TGTGCCAGTAGTGTACACAGGGGGCGAGGTCAGCCCCAGCATTTT
CDR3 protein: CASSVHRGRGQPQHF
V gene: TRBV19
J gene: TRBJ1-5
clone size: -
D gene: TRBD1

CDR3 DNA: TGCAGTGCTAGTTACGGGGACAATCAGCCCCAGCATTTT
CDR3 protein: CSASYGDNQPQHF
V gene: TRBV20-1
J gene: TRBJ1-5
clone size: -
D gene: -

CDR3 DNA: TGTGCCAGCAGTTTAGTCAGCGCCGGGGAGCTGTTTTTT
CDR3 protein: CASSLVSAGELFF
V gene: TRBV27
J gene: TRBJ2-2
clone size: -
D gene: -